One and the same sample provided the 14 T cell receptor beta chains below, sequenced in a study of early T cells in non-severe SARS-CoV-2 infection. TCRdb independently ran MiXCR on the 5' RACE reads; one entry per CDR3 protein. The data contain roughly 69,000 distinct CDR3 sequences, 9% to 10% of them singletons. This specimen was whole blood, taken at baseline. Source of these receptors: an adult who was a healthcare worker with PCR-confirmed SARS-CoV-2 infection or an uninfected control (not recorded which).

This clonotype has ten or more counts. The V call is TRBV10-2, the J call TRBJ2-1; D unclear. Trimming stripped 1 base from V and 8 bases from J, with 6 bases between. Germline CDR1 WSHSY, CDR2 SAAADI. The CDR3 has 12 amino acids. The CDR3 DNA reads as TGCGCCAGCAGTGAGTACGTTCATGAGCAGTTCTTC. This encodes CASSEYVHEQFF.

The CDR3 loop is CASSLVQTSYEQYF. The CDR3 nucleotides are TGTGCCAGCAGCTTAGTGCAGACCTCCTACGAGCAGTACTTC. The chain employs TRBV11-2 and TRBJ2-7; D gene uncertain. Per germline, CDR1 SGHAT and CDR2 FQNNGV. The length of the CDR3 is 14 residues. The V end lost 1 base, the J end lost 0 bases, and 7 bases lay between the germline ends.

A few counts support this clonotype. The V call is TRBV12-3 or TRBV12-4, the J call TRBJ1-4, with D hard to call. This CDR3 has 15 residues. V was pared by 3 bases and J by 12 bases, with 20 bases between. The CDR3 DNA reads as TGTGCCAGCAGTTTTCGGACGCTGGATCCTGCGGAACTGTTTTTT. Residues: CASSFRTLDPAELFF.

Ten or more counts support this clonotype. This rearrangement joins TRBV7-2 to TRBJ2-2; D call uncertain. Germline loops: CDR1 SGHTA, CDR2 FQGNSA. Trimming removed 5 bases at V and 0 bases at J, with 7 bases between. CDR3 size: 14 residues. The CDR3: CASSPGPNTGELFF. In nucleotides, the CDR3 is TGTGCCAGCAGCCCCGGACCGAACACCGGGGAGCTGTTTTTT. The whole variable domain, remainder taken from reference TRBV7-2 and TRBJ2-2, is GAGVSQSPSNKVTEKGKDVELRCDPISGHTALYWYRQSLGQGLEFLIYFQGNSAPDKSGLPSDRFSAERTGGSVSTLTIQRTQQEDSAVYLCASSPGPNTGELFFGEGSRLTVL.

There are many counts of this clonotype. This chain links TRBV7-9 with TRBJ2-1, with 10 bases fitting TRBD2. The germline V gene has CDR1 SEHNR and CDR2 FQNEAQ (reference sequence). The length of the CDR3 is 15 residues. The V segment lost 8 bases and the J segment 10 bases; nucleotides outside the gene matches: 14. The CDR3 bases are TGTGCCAGCTCTCGGACCCAAAAACTAGCGGGAGAGCAGTTCTTC. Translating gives CASSRTQKLAGEQFF.

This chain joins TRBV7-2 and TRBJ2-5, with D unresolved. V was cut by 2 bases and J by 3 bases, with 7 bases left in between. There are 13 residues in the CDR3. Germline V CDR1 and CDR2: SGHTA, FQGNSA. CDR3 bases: TGTGCCAGCAGCTTAAATGGTGAAGAGACCCAGTACTTC. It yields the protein CASSLNGEETQYF.

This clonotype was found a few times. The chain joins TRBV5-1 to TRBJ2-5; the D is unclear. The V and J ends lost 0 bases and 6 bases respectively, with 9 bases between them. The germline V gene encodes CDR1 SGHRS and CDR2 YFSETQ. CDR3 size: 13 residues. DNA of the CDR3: TGCGCCAGCAGCTTGGAGGGTACACAGACCCAGTACTTC. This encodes CASSLEGTQTQYF.

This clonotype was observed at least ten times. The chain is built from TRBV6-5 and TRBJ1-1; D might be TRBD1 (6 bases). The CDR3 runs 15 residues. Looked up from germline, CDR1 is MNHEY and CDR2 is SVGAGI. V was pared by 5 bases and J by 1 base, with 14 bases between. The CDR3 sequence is CASSPRGGGNTEAFF. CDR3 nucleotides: TGTGCCAGCAGTCCACGGGGGGGCGGGAACACTGAAGCTTTCTTT.

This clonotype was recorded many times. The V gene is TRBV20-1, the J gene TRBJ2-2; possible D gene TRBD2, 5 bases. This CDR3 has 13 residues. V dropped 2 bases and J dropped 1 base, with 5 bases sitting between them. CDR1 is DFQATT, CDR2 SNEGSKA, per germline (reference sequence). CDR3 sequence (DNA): TGCAGTGCTAGAAGCGGGAACACCGGGGAGCTGTTTTTT. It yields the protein CSARSGNTGELFF.

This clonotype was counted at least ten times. CDR3 protein: CAIRETAFNSPLHF. Written as DNA, the CDR3 is TGTGCCATCAGGGAGACAGCGTTCAATTCACCCCTCCACTTT. The gene calls are TRBV10-3 and TRBJ1-6; perhaps TRBD1 as D (5 bases). With 6 bases removed from V and 7 bases from J, the gap between germline ends came to 13 bases. Germline values: CDR1 ENHRY, CDR2 SYGVKD. CDR3 length equals 14 residues.

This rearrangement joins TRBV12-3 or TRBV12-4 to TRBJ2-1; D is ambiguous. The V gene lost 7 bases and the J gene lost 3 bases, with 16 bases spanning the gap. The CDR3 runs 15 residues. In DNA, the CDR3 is TGTGCCAGCACTTCTGATAGTCGCCTCTACAATGAGCAGTTCTTC. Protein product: CASTSDSRLYNEQFF.

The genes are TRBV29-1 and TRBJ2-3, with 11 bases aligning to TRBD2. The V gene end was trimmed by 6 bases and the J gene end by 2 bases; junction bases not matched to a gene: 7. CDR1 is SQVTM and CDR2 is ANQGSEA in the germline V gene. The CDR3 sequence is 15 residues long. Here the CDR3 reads CSVTGTSGNTDTQYF. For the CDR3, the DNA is TGCAGCGTAACCGGGACTAGCGGTAACACAGATACGCAGTATTTT.

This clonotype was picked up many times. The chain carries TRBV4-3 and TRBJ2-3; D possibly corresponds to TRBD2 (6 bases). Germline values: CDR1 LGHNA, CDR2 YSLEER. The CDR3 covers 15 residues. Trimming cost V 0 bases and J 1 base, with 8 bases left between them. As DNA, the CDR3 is TGCGCCAGCAGCCAAGATTCTAGCGGCACAGATACGCAGTATTTT. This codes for CASSQDSSGTDTQYF.

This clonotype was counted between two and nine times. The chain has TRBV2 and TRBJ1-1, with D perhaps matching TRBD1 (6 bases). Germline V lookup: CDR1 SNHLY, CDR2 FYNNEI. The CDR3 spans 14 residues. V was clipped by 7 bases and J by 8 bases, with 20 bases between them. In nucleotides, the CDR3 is TGTGCCAGCAACAACGTCAGGGGAGTGGAAGAAGCTTTCTTT. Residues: CASNNVRGVEEAFF.